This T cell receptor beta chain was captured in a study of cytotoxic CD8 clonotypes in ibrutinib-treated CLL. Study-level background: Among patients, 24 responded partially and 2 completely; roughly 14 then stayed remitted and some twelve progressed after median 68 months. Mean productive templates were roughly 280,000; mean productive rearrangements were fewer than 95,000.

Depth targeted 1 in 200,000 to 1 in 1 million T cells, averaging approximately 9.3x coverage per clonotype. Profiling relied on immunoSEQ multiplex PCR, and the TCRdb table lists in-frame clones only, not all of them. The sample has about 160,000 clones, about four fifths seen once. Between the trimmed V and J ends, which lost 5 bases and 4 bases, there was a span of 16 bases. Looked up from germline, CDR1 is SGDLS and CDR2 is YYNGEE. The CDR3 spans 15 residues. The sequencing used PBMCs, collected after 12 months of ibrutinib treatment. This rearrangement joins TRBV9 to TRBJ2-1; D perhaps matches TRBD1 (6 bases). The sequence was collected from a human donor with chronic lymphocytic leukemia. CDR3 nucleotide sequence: TGTGCCAGCAGTGACAAGGGGGACCCTTACAATGAGCAGTTCTTC. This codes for CASSDKGDPYNEQFF.